This is a list of T cell receptor beta chains from one sample in a study of OX40 agonist ivuxolimab in advanced cancers. Assay used: immunoSEQ multiplex PCR; TCRdb lists only in-frame clones, some missing. The sample yields tens of thousands of clones, around 88% seen once. Sequencing used CD4+ or CD8+ T cells sorted from blood, obtained in a trial of the OX40 agonist ivuxolimab. The source is an adult with an advanced solid tumor such as melanoma, head and neck, liver or kidney cancer. Both conserved end residues are part of each CDR3. Each record gives: V gene, clone size, J gene, D gene, CDR3 protein, CDR3 DNA. D genes are given only for firm matches. The size of a clone is reported for some rows only, either as once, few or many, or as a class for expanded clones.

V: TRBV6-1; size: .; J: TRBJ1-4; D: .; CDR3: CASSRGTEGKLFF; DNA: TGTGCCAGCAGCCGGGGGACCGAAGGAAAACTGTTTTTT
V: TRBV27; size: .; J: TRBJ2-7; D: TRBD2; CDR3: CASSLMGGSYEQYF; DNA: TGTGCCAGCAGTTTAATGGGGGGGAGCTACGAGCAGTACTTC
V: TRBV4-2; size: .; J: TRBJ2-3; D: TRBD2; CDR3: CASSQDKLAGASTDTQYF; DNA: TGTGCCAGCAGCCAAGATAAACTAGCGGGAGCTAGCACAGATACGCAGTATTTT
V: TRBV11-1; size: .; J: TRBJ2-3; D: .; CDR3: CASSLARGDADTQYF; DNA: TGTGCCAGCAGCTTAGCGAGGGGAGACGCAGATACGCAGTATTTT
V: TRBV19; size: .; J: TRBJ2-7; D: .; CDR3: CASSTPGRGYEQYF; DNA: TGTGCCAGTAGTACTCCAGGGCGGGGCTACGAGCAGTACTTC
V: TRBV10-1; size: .; J: TRBJ2-3; D: .; CDR3: CASSDRSTDTQYF; DNA: TGCGCCAGCTCCGACAGGTCCACAGATACGCAGTATTTT
V: TRBV7-6; size: .; J: TRBJ1-3; D: TRBD1; CDR3: CASSQNQGAGNTIYF; DNA: TGTGCCAGCAGCCAAAACCAGGGGGCTGGAAACACCATATATTTT
V: TRBV9; size: .; J: TRBJ2-1; D: TRBD1; CDR3: CASSVMTGGEEQFF; DNA: TGTGCCAGCAGCGTCATGACAGGGGGAGAGGAGCAGTTCTTC
V: TRBV6-5; size: .; J: TRBJ2-1; D: TRBD1; CDR3: CASSAPYDRGNEQFF; DNA: TGTGCCAGCAGTGCCCCTTATGACAGGGGAAATGAGCAGTTCTTC
V: TRBV10-1; size: .; J: TRBJ2-7; D: TRBD2; CDR3: CASSDLAGGPAYEQYF; DNA: TGCGCCAGCAGTGATCTAGCGGGAGGGCCGGCCTACGAGCAGTACTTC
V: TRBV18; size: .; J: TRBJ2-1; D: .; CDR3: CASSPNRVVNEQFF; DNA: TGTGCCAGCTCACCAAACAGGGTGGTCAATGAGCAGTTCTTC
V: TRBV6-1; size: .; J: TRBJ2-6; D: TRBD2; CDR3: CASSGTTSGSTGANVLTF; DNA: TGTGCCAGCAGTGGGACGACTAGCGGGAGCACTGGGGCCAACGTCCTGACTTTC
V: TRBV5-6; size: .; J: TRBJ2-1; D: TRBD2; CDR3: CASSPLAIVSDEQFF; DNA: TGTGCCAGCAGCCCACTAGCGATTGTAAGTGATGAGCAGTTCTTC
V: TRBV5-4; size: .; J: TRBJ2-1; D: .; CDR3: CASSLGGDYNEQFF; DNA: TGTGCCAGCAGCTTAGGAGGAGACTACAATGAGCAGTTCTTC
V: TRBV21-1; size: once; J: TRBJ2-5; D: .; CDR3: CASSNRDREETQYF; DNA: TGTGCCAGCAGCAACAGGGACAGGGAAGAGACCCAGTACTTC
V: TRBV29-1; size: .; J: TRBJ2-3; D: .; CDR3: CSVEDLARGDTQYF; DNA: TGCAGCGTTGAAGATCTGGCTCGTGGTGATACGCAGTATTTT
V: TRBV7-8; size: .; J: TRBJ1-6; D: TRBD1; CDR3: CASSLGTGDNSPLHF; DNA: TGTGCCAGCAGCTTAGGGACAGGGGACAATTCACCCCTCCACTTT
V: TRBV4-1; size: .; J: TRBJ1-4; D: .; CDR3: CASSRPGATNEKLFF; DNA: TGCGCCAGCAGCCGACCAGGGGCAACTAATGAAAAACTGTTTTTT
V: TRBV5-4; size: .; J: TRBJ1-1; D: .; CDR3: CASSFGENTEAFF; DNA: TGTGCCAGCAGCTTCGGGGAGAACACTGAAGCTTTCTTT
V: TRBV7-9; size: .; J: TRBJ2-2; D: .; CDR3: CASPWGDSPGELFF; DNA: TGTGCCAGCCCGTGGGGCGATAGCCCCGGGGAGCTGTTTTTT
V: TRBV7-2; size: once; J: TRBJ1-2; D: .; CDR3: CASSLVGGAGYTF; DNA: TGTGCCAGCAGCTTAGTTGGGGGTGCGGGCTACACCTTC
V: TRBV28; size: .; J: TRBJ1-2; D: .; CDR3: CASSFDSNYGYTF; DNA: TGTGCCAGCAGTTTCGACAGTAACTATGGCTACACCTTC
V: TRBV18; size: few; J: TRBJ1-5; D: .; CDR3: CASSRGQGHQPQHF; DNA: TGTGCCAGCTCACGGGGGCAAGGGCATCAGCCCCAGCATTTT
V: TRBV10-2; size: once; J: TRBJ2-7; D: TRBD1; CDR3: CASSLTGVEQYF; DNA: TGCGCCAGCAGTCTCACAGGGGTCGAGCAGTACTTC
V: TRBV5-1; size: .; J: TRBJ1-3; D: .; CDR3: CASSPGRARNTIYF; DNA: TGCGCCAGCAGCCCTGGGCGGGCGCGAAACACCATATATTTT
V: TRBV19; size: .; J: TRBJ2-1; D: TRBD1; CDR3: CASSIRTGPLFF; DNA: TGTGCCAGTAGTATCCGGACAGGGCCTTTATTCTTC
V: TRBV2; size: once; J: TRBJ1-5; D: .; CDR3: CASNGRNQPQHF; DNA: TGTGCCAGCAATGGGCGCAATCAGCCCCAGCATTTT
V: TRBV11-1; size: .; J: TRBJ1-2; D: .; CDR3: CASSLAQGVDGYTF; DNA: TGTGCCAGCAGCTTAGCGCAAGGGGTCGATGGCTACACCTTC